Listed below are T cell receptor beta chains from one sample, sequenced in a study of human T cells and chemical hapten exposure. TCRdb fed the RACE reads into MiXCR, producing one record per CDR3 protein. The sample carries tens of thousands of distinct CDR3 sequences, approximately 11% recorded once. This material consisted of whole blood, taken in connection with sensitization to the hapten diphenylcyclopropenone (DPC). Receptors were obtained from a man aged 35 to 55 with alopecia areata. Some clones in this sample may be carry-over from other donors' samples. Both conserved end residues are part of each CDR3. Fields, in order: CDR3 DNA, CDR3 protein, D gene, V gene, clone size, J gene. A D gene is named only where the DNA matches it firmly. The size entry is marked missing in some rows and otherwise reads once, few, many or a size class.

DNA: TGCGCCAGCAGCCCTCCGCTGACTAGCGGAGGGGGGGAGACCCAGTACTTC
CDR3: CASSPPLTSGGGETQYF
D: TRBD2
V: TRBV4-1
size: -
J: TRBJ2-5

DNA: TGTGCCAGCAGCTTAGTACAGGGGGCTGATTCACCCCTCCACTTT
CDR3: CASSLVQGADSPLHF
D: TRBD1
V: TRBV7-9
size: few
J: TRBJ1-6

DNA: TGTGCCAGCAGCTTTTTTGGCGGGGAGCTGTTTTTT
CDR3: CASSFFGGELFF
D: -
V: TRBV5-5
size: many
J: TRBJ2-2

DNA: TGTGCCAGCAGTCGCAGGGGGGCCCCTCTTGGGGAGCTGTTTTTT
CDR3: CASSRRGAPLGELFF
D: -
V: TRBV28
size: once
J: TRBJ2-2

DNA: TGTGCCAGCAGCTTAGTCGGACAGCCACCCCCCTACAATGAGCAGTTCTTC
CDR3: CASSLVGQPPPYNEQFF
D: -
V: TRBV7-6
size: -
J: TRBJ2-1

DNA: TGTGCCAGTCGCAGGGGGGAGACCGGGGAGCTGTTTTTT
CDR3: CASRRGETGELFF
D: -
V: TRBV19
size: few
J: TRBJ2-2

DNA: TGTGCCAGCAGTCCTCGGACTAGAAACACCGGGGAGCTGTTTTTT
CDR3: CASSPRTRNTGELFF
D: TRBD2
V: TRBV12-3/TRBV12-4
size: few
J: TRBJ2-2

DNA: TGTGCCATCAGTGAATCCGCGGGCACCTATGGCTACACCTTC
CDR3: CAISESAGTYGYTF
D: -
V: TRBV10-3
size: few
J: TRBJ1-2

DNA: TGTGCCAGCAGTGAAAGGGCGAGAGATGAAGCTTTCTTT
CDR3: CASSERARDEAFF
D: -
V: TRBV6-1
size: -
J: TRBJ1-1

DNA: TGCAGCGGGAATTCAGGGGGGGGAGCAGATACGCAGTATTTT
CDR3: CSGNSGGGADTQYF
D: -
V: TRBV29-1
size: few
J: TRBJ2-3

DNA: TGTGCCAGCAGCTTAGGGGGCGCCGACAATGAGCAGTTCTTC
CDR3: CASSLGGADNEQFF
D: -
V: TRBV11-3
size: -
J: TRBJ2-1

DNA: TGTGCCACCTACGCCGAGAAGACATGGAGGGAGAACACTGAAGCTTTCTTT
CDR3: CATYAEKTWRENTEAFF
D: -
V: TRBV6-2/TRBV6-3
size: few
J: TRBJ1-1

DNA: TGTGCCAGCAGTTACTCGTCTCATAGCAATCAGCCCCAGCATTTT
CDR3: CASSYSSHSNQPQHF
D: -
V: TRBV6-5
size: many
J: TRBJ1-5

DNA: TGTGCCAGCAGCCTCTATGGGGGTGTCCTCCACTTT
CDR3: CASSLYGGVLHF
D: -
V: TRBV7-2
size: -
J: TRBJ1-6

DNA: TGTGCCAGTTGTCGGTCGTTTCCCGTTAATGAGCAGTTCTTC
CDR3: CASCRSFPVNEQFF
D: -
V: TRBV6-2/TRBV6-3
size: many
J: TRBJ2-1

DNA: -
CDR3: CISVPEAPLANQETQYF
D: -
V: TRBV7-5
size: -
J: TRBJ2-5

DNA: TGTGCCAGCAGCTCCGGACTAGCGGGAAACACCGGGGAGCTGTTTTTT
CDR3: CASSSGLAGNTGELFF
D: TRBD2
V: TRBV11-1
size: few
J: TRBJ2-2

DNA: TGTGCTAGTGGCCCCGGACACTTCTCTGGGGCCAACGTCCTGACTTTC
CDR3: CASGPGHFSGANVLTF
D: -
V: TRBV12-5
size: few
J: TRBJ2-6

DNA: TGCGCCAGCAGCCTGGACAGGGGGCCAGTTGGCTACACCTTC
CDR3: CASSLDRGPVGYTF
D: TRBD1
V: TRBV5-1
size: -
J: TRBJ1-2

DNA: TGTGCCAGCAGCGTAGGTGCCGGGAGGAGAGGAAATGAGCAGTTCTTC
CDR3: CASSVGAGRRGNEQFF
D: TRBD2
V: TRBV9
size: -
J: TRBJ2-1

DNA: TGTGCCAGTAGTATAGCCGGGACAGGGAAAGAGACCCAGTACTTC
CDR3: CASSIAGTGKETQYF
D: TRBD1
V: TRBV19
size: few
J: TRBJ2-5

DNA: TGTGCCAGCAGTTTCCCCGGGGACCACAGGGAGCTGTTTTTT
CDR3: CASSFPGDHRELFF
D: -
V: TRBV6-6
size: few
J: TRBJ2-2

DNA: TGTGCCAGCAGCTTTACACAGAACACTGAAGCTTTCTTT
CDR3: CASSFTQNTEAFF
D: -
V: TRBV7-9
size: many
J: TRBJ1-1

DNA: TGTGCCAGCAGCTTAGCAGGGACAGCCTGGGCTTTCTTT
CDR3: CASSLAGTAWAFF
D: TRBD1
V: TRBV7-2
size: many
J: TRBJ1-1

DNA: TGTGCCAGCAGCCAAGTCGTGGTTAGTAGCGGGAGCCCAGATACGCAGTATTTT
CDR3: CASSQVVVSSGSPDTQYF
D: TRBD2
V: TRBV3-1
size: -
J: TRBJ2-3

DNA: TGTGCCAGTAGTATCGGACAGGGAACGGGGGAGCAGTACTTC
CDR3: CASSIGQGTGEQYF
D: TRBD1
V: TRBV19
size: few
J: TRBJ2-7

DNA: TGTGCCAGCAGTCCCGTGGGGAGGAGGGGCTCTGGGGCCAACGTCCTGACTTTC
CDR3: CASSPVGRRGSGANVLTF
D: -
V: TRBV27
size: -
J: TRBJ2-6

DNA: TGTGCCAGCAGCTTAACCGGGGGGCTCAATGAGCAGTTCTTC
CDR3: CASSLTGGLNEQFF
D: -
V: TRBV7-9
size: once
J: TRBJ2-1

DNA: TGCAGCGTTGGGGAGATGAACACTGAAGCTTTCTTT
CDR3: CSVGEMNTEAFF
D: -
V: TRBV29-1
size: many
J: TRBJ1-1

DNA: TGCGCCAGCAGCTTGGCCTTAGCGGGAACAGATACGCAGTATTTT
CDR3: CASSLALAGTDTQYF
D: TRBD2
V: TRBV5-1
size: many
J: TRBJ2-3

DNA: TGTGCCAGTAGTCTCGGACAGAATCCCGGTCAGCCCCAGCATTTT
CDR3: CASSLGQNPGQPQHF
D: -
V: TRBV19
size: many
J: TRBJ1-5

DNA: TGTGCCAGCAGCTTAGGACAGGGTCGGACTGAAGCTTTCTTT
CDR3: CASSLGQGRTEAFF
D: TRBD1
V: TRBV7-9
size: few
J: TRBJ1-1

DNA: TGTGCCACCAGTGACCCTCTAGCGGGAGGGGGCAATGAGCAGTTCTTC
CDR3: CATSDPLAGGGNEQFF
D: TRBD2
V: TRBV24-1
size: few
J: TRBJ2-1

DNA: TGTGCCAGTAGTGTCTTCGACGCCTATGGCTACACCTTC
CDR3: CASSVFDAYGYTF
D: -
V: TRBV19
size: -
J: TRBJ1-2

DNA: TGTGCCAGCAGCTCCCTCAACAGATGGGAAAGCTCCTACAATGAGCAGTTCTTC
CDR3: CASSSLNRWESSYNEQFF
D: -
V: TRBV11-3
size: -
J: TRBJ2-1

DNA: TGTGCCAGCAGCCTCCCCGGACTAGCGGCCCTTAATGAGCAGTTCTTC
CDR3: CASSLPGLAALNEQFF
D: TRBD2
V: TRBV5-5
size: few
J: TRBJ2-1

DNA: TGTGCCAGCAGTGAAGAACGCTCTGGAAACACCATATATTTT
CDR3: CASSEERSGNTIYF
D: -
V: TRBV25-1
size: few
J: TRBJ1-3

DNA: TGCGGTGCTAGAGTAACAGATAATTCACCCCTCCACTTT
CDR3: CGARVTDNSPLHF
D: -
V: TRBV20-1
size: few
J: TRBJ1-6

DNA: TGCAGCGCACCGACAGGGCAAGAGACCCAGTACTTC
CDR3: CSAPTGQETQYF
D: TRBD1
V: TRBV29-1
size: few
J: TRBJ2-5

DNA: TGCGCCAGCAGCACTCGACAGGGGGCGGATGAGCAGTTCTTC
CDR3: CASSTRQGADEQFF
D: TRBD1
V: TRBV5-1
size: -
J: TRBJ2-1

DNA: TGTGCCAGCAGGACCGGACAGGGGGGCTACACCTTC
CDR3: CASRTGQGGYTF
D: TRBD1
V: TRBV25-1
size: -
J: TRBJ1-2